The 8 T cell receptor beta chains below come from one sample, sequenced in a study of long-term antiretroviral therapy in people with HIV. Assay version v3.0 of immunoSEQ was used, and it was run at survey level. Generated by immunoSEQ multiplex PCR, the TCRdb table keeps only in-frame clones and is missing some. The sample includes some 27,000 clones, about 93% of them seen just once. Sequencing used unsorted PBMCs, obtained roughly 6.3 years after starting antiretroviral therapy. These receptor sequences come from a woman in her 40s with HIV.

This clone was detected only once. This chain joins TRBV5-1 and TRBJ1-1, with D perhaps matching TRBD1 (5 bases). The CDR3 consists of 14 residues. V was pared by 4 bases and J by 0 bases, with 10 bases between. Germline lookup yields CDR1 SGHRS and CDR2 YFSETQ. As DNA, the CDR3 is TGCGCCAGCAGCATGACAGCTATGAACACTGAAGCTTTCTTT. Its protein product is CASSMTAMNTEAFF.

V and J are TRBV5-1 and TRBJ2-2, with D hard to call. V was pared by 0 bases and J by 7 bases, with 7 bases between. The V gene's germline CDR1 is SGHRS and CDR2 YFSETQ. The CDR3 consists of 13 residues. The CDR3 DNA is TGCGCCAGCAGCTTGGATGGCGACGGGGAGCTGTTTTTT. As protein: CASSLDGDGELFF.

CDR3 bases: TGTGCCAGCCAAGGAAGTGTAGGTGGGGGAAATCAGCCCCAGCATTTT. Translating it yields CASQGSVGGGNQPQHF. The V call is TRBV2, the J call TRBJ1-5; possible D gene TRBD1, 5 bases. Germline CDR1 is SNHLY and CDR2 is FYNNEI. Trimming stripped 8 bases from V and 4 bases from J, with 21 bases between. The length of the CDR3 is 16 residues.

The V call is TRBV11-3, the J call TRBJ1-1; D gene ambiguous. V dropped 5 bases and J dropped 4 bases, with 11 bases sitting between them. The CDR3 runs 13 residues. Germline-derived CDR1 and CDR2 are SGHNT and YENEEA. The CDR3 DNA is TGTGCCAGCAGCGCCATGGGATCCACTGAAGCTTTCTTT. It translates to CASSAMGSTEAFF.

The CDR3 here is CAWSLRRGTTDTQYF. The CDR3, as DNA: TGTGCCTGGAGCTTGAGACGGGGGACCACAGATACGCAGTATTTT. The rearrangement joins TRBV30 to TRBJ2-3; weak D call: TRBD2 (6 bases). Germline V CDR1 and CDR2: GTSNPN, SVGIG (reference sequence). Between the trimmed V and J ends, which lost 3 bases and 2 bases, there was a span of 15 bases. The CDR3 runs 15 residues.

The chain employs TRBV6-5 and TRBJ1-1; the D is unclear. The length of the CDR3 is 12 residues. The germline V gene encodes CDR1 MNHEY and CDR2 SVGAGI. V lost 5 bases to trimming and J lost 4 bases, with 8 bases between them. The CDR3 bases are TGTGCCAGCAGTCCCCTGGGCACTGAAGCTTTCTTT. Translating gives CASSPLGTEAFF.

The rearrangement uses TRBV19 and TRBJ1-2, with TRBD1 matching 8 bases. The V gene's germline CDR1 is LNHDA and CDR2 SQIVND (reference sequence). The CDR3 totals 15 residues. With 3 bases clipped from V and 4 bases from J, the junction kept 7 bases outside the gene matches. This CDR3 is CASSIGTGGSYGYTF. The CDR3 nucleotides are TGTGCCAGTAGTATTGGGACAGGAGGGTCCTATGGCTACACCTTC.

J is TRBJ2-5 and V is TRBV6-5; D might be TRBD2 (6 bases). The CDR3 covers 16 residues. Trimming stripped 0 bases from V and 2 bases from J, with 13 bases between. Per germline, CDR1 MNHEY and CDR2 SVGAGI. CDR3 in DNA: TGTGCCAGCAGTTACTCGTGGGGGGTAGGACAAGAGACCCAGTACTTC. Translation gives CASSYSWGVGQETQYF.